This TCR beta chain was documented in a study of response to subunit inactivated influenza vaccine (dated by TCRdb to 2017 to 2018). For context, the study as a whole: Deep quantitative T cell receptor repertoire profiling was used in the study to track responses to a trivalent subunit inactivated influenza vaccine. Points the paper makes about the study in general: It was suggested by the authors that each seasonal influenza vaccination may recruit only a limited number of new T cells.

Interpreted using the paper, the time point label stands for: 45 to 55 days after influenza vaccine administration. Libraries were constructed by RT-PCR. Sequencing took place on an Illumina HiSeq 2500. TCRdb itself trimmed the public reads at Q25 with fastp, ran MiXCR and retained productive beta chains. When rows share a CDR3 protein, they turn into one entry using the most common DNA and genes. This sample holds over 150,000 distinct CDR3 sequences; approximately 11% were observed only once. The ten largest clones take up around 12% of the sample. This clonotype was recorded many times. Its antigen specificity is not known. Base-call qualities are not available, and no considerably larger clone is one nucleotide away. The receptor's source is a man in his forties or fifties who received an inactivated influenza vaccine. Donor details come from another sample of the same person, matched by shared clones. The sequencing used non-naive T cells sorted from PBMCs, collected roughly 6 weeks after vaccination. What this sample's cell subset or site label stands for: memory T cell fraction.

The CDR3: CASLDRAGQPQHF. Here is the DNA: TGTGCCAGCCTGGACAGGGCTGGTCAGCCCCAGCATTTT. The chain is made from TRBV25-1 and TRBJ1-5; TRBD1 agrees with 8 junctional bases. The germline V and J ends show losses of 8 bases and 6 bases respectively, and no gene match explains 6 bases of the junction. CDR1 and CDR2 are drawn from the germline V gene: MGHDK, SYGVNS. The CDR3 spans 13 residues, from the cysteine through the phenylalanine. The only DNA kept is the CDR3, 39 bases in frame from the first base.